The sequence of this T cell receptor beta chain was determined in a study of blood T cell repertoires in COVID-19. As for the study in general: Italy, Spain and the United States were the sources of the convalescent and acute COVID-19 samples. The cDNA or gDNA used as material had been derived from T cells, B-cell-depleted T cells, or PBMCs.

This clone has only one observation. It was during active infection that Seattle patients were enrolled and then longitudinally followed. Trimming left V 0 bases short and J 4 bases short, with 10 bases between. The CDR3 is made up of 15 amino acids. Germline CDR1 and CDR2: SEHNR and FQNEAQ (reference sequence). In the source study's methods: Amplification with reference gene primers provided the estimates of nucleated cell counts. Profiling relied on immunoSEQ multiplex PCR, and the TCRdb table lists in-frame clones only, not all of them. That table gives V, J and clone size, and the DNA gave D and trimming. The table includes approximately 500,000 clones, approximately 88% detected once.

V is TRBV7-9 and J is TRBJ2-1, with D perhaps matching TRBD2 (6 bases). The sequence was obtained from a woman in her forties or fifties with COVID-19, enrolled during active disease. Sequencing used peripheral blood. The CDR3 reads CASSLAQGRYNEQFF. CDR3 coding DNA: TGTGCCAGCAGCTTAGCCCAAGGGAGGTACAATGAGCAGTTCTTC.